This T cell receptor beta chain was found in a study of immune evolution from preneoplasia to lung adenocarcinoma (dated by TCRdb to about 2021). With regard to the full study: HLA loss of heterozygosity was found in 6.5% to 8% of AIS, about 16% of MIA and about a third of ADC lesions, and in no AAH lesions. The immune data were integrated with whole exome sequencing and methylation data obtained from the same cohort of nodules. POLYSOLVER was used to infer Class I HLA alleles from exome data, while LOHHLA was used to detect allele-specific HLA loss. The study profiled immune contexture across lung adenocarcinoma precursors and invasive adenocarcinoma using immune gene expression, TCR sequencing and multiplex immunofluorescence. Sample size was determined by specimen availability and not by a prior power calculation. The study reported that under 110 samples were used for TCR sequencing. TCR sequencing data came from approximately 51 patients. The overall cohort comprised 45 to 65 patients with pulmonary nodules who underwent surgical resection. Resected precursor lesions (AAH, AIS, MIA) and invasive adenocarcinomas were compared against paired morphologically normal lung tissue.

Points on this clone: Its antigen target is currently unknown. Base qualities are not provided; no much larger clone lies one nucleotide away.

Results the study describes overall, beyond this receptor: The highest top T cell clone frequencies were observed in normal lung, and a progressive decrease in top T cell clone frequencies appeared to occur from AAH through AIS, MIA and invasive adenocarcinoma. The findings reflected association rather than direct causation, and larger cohorts with long-term follow-up and longitudinal biopsies were considered necessary. Compared with EGFR-mutant or double wild-type lesions, KRAS-mutant nodules had the highest T cell clonality. Because every patient came from Japan and China, how well the results apply to Western populations was uncertain. The highest clonality was observed in normal lung, whereas higher T cell density and diversity but lower clonality appeared to be present in later-stage lesions.

The patients had resection in Japan or China between 2014 and 2017. Two lung cancer pathologists independently reviewed H&E slides to confirm the histologic diagnosis of every case. Macro-dissection after pathologic assessment enriched premalignant or tumor cells for nucleic acid extraction. DNA was isolated from FFPE tissue using the AllPrep DNA/RNA FFPE Kit. Using the immunoSEQ hsTCRbeta Kit, TCR beta CDR3 regions were sequenced from DNA. The study's processing was this. TCR sequencing data were analysed with the ImmunoSEQ Analyzer. T cell clonality was defined as 1 minus Pielou's evenness, as computed on productive rearrangements. T cell diversity was measured with the inverse Simpson index on productive templates. T cell density was defined as TCR beta template counts normalized to usable DNA, with usable DNA estimated by amplification and sequencing of housekeeping genes. Two-sided Kruskal-Wallis tests were used to compare TCR metrics across histologic stages. Held by TCRdb, this immuneACCESS table contains in-frame sequences only and omits some clones. Under half of the omission traces to an unresolved V gene where checked; the cause of the rest is unknown. V, J and clone size derive from that table, while D and trimming were established from the DNA sequence. The sample contains approximately 3,000 clones, roughly 72% of them found a single time. The top ten hold 9.5% to 13% of the sample.

The CDR3 contains 13 residues, cysteine and phenylalanine counted. CDR3 DNA is the only sequence kept; it has 39 bases, read in frame from the first base. V gives up 0 bases and J gives up 8 bases, and the segment between their germline ends measures 10 bases. In the germline V gene (reference sequence), CDR1 corresponds to SEHNR and CDR2 to FQNEAQ. This TCR came from a person aged 55-85 years with lung adenocarcinoma. The rearranged segments are TRBV7-9 and TRBJ1-2; tentative D gene TRBD1, with 6 bases matching. Sequencing used FFPE minimally invasive lung adenocarcinoma tissue. Read against the paper, the sample's cell subset or site label means: micro-invasive lung adenocarcinoma (MIA). Here is the DNA: TGTGCCAGCAGCTTAGCGACAGGCGACGGCTACACCTTC. This encodes CASSLATGDGYTF.